A selection of T cell receptor beta chains follows, all from one sample in a study of T cell responses to AZD1222 COVID-19 vaccine. Sequenced by immunoSEQ multiplex PCR; TCRdb stores in-frame clones only, minus some. The data hold some 130,000 clones, with about 89% observed a single time. Sequences were derived from peripheral blood, sampled 28 days after the second AZD1222 dose. The receptors were sampled from an adult who received the AZD1222 COVID-19 vaccine. Both conserved end residues are part of each CDR3. A D gene is named only where the DNA matches it firmly. The size field is filled for only some rows; it gives once, few, many or a size class.

cdr3_aa cdr3_nt v_call d_call clone_size j_call
CAWSGTTDPGDEQFF TGTGCCTGGAGTGGGACTACCGACCCAGGGGATGAGCAGTTCTTC TRBV30 . . TRBJ2-1
CASSYSGGLRTGELFF TGTGCCAGCAGTTACTCTGGGGGGCTTCGGACCGGGGAGCTGTTTTTT TRBV6-5 . . TRBJ2-2
CTSSQVSLAGDDEQYF TGCACCAGCAGCCAAGTATCACTAGCGGGAGACGACGAGCAGTACTTC TRBV1 . . TRBJ2-7
CASSKDPGNTIYF TGTGCCAGCAGTAAGGACCCTGGAAACACCATATATTTT TRBV12-3/TRBV12-4 . . TRBJ1-3
CASSFGLAGGGQETQYF TGTGCCAGCAGTTTTGGACTAGCGGGGGGGGGTCAAGAGACCCAGTACTTC TRBV2 TRBD2 . TRBJ2-5
CASSLEGRSYEQYF TGTGCCAGCAGTTTAGAGGGGCGGTCCTACGAGCAGTACTTC TRBV27 . . TRBJ2-7
CASIWGDTEAFF TGTGCCAGCATTTGGGGAGACACTGAAGCTTTCTTT TRBV7-9 . once TRBJ1-1
CASSLWANQPQHF TGTGCCAGCAGTCTATGGGCAAATCAGCCCCAGCATTTT TRBV7-2 . . TRBJ1-5
CASSLTGNSYNEQFF TGTGCCAGCAGCTTAACGGGAAACTCCTACAATGAGCAGTTCTTC TRBV7-9 . . TRBJ2-1
CSAGASGTTDTQYF TGCAGCGCCGGGGCTAGCGGAACCACAGATACGCAGTATTTT TRBV29-1 TRBD2 . TRBJ2-3
CASRILGRNSPLHF TGTGCCAGTAGGATCCTCGGGAGGAATTCACCCCTCCACTTT TRBV19 . . TRBJ1-6
CASSLGQGFEKLFF TGTGCCAGCAGCTTAGGGCAGGGTTTTGAAAAACTGTTTTTT TRBV7-9 . . TRBJ1-4
CASIRGTYEQYF TGTGCCAGCATCCGGGGAACCTACGAGCAGTACTTC TRBV6-5 . . TRBJ2-7
CASSLTGETQYF TGTGCCAGCAGTCTGACAGGGGAGACCCAGTACTTC TRBV12-3/TRBV12-4 TRBD1 . TRBJ2-5
CASSLDPGPQETQYF TGCGCCAGCAGCTTGGATCCAGGGCCACAAGAGACCCAGTACTTC TRBV5-1 . . TRBJ2-5
CASTMTSGYNEQFF TGCGCCAGCACCATGACTAGCGGGTACAATGAGCAGTTCTTC TRBV5-1 TRBD2 . TRBJ2-1
CASSIQGLAGNNEQFF TGTGCCAGTAGTATTCAGGGACTAGCGGGCAACAATGAGCAGTTCTTC TRBV19 TRBD2 . TRBJ2-1
CASSDKTVNTEAFF TGTGCCAGCAGTGATAAGACAGTGAACACTGAAGCTTTCTTT TRBV6-1 . . TRBJ1-1
CASSLMTATYGYTF TGTGCCAGCAGCTTAATGACCGCTACCTATGGCTACACCTTC TRBV5-4 . . TRBJ1-2
CASSHADRDHYGYTF TGTGCCAGCAGCCATGCTGACAGGGACCACTATGGCTACACCTTC TRBV3-1/TRBV3-2 TRBD1 . TRBJ1-2
CASRPGLADYNEQFF TGCGCCAGCAGACCTGGACTAGCGGATTACAATGAGCAGTTCTTC TRBV5-1 TRBD2 . TRBJ2-1
CASSQTQHSGNTIYF TGTGCCAGCAGCCAGACACAGCACTCTGGAAACACCATATATTTT TRBV3-1/TRBV3-2 . . TRBJ1-3
CASSQSNLYGYTF TGTGCCAGCAGCCAAAGTAATCTCTATGGCTACACCTTC TRBV6-6 . . TRBJ1-2
CAWGRGDASTDTQYF TGTGCCTGGGGTCGAGGGGACGCTAGCACAGATACGCAGTATTTT TRBV30 . . TRBJ2-3
CASSPEGGNTGELFF TGTGCCAGCAGCCCCGAGGGGGGGAACACCGGGGAGCTGTTTTTT TRBV9 . . TRBJ2-2
CASSRQLRLNSPLHF TGTGCCAGCAGCCGCCAATTGCGGTTAAATTCACCCCTCCACTTT TRBV3-1/TRBV3-2 . . TRBJ1-6
CASSARGPADTQYF TGTGCCAGCAGTGCGAGGGGGCCCGCAGATACGCAGTATTTT TRBV25-1 TRBD1 . TRBJ2-3
CASSQRTVYEQYF TGTGCCAGCAGCCAAAGGACAGTCTACGAGCAGTACTTC TRBV21-1 . . TRBJ2-7
CASGLGRNQPQHF TGTGCCAGCGGGTTAGGGAGGAATCAGCCCCAGCATTTT TRBV6-5 . . TRBJ1-5
CASSPGREQFF TGTGCCAGCAGTCCTGGCCGTGAGCAGTTCTTC TRBV11-2 . . TRBJ2-1
CASSFTGDTEAFF TGCGCCAGCAGCTTTACAGGGGATACTGAAGCTTTCTTT TRBV5-1 TRBD1 once TRBJ1-1
CASGPRWVGTDTEAFF TGTGCTAGTGGCCCGCGGTGGGTGGGAACAGACACTGAAGCTTTCTTT TRBV12-5 . . TRBJ1-1
CASSPMGQGEQYF TGCGCCAGCAGCCCCATGGGACAGGGAGAGCAGTACTTC TRBV5-1 TRBD1 . TRBJ2-7
CASSYGSMAAVGGYTF TGTGCCAGCAGTTACGGGTCCATGGCCGCGGTGGGCGGCTACACCTTC TRBV6-5 . . TRBJ1-2
CASSFTYSSGNTIYF TGTGCCAGCAGCTTTACCTACAGCTCTGGAAACACCATATATTTT TRBV11-2 . . TRBJ1-3
CASSDQGYSGNTIYF TGCGCCAGCAGTGATCAGGGATACTCTGGAAACACCATATATTTT TRBV5-1 . . TRBJ1-3
CASNPRAGYYGYTF TGTGCCAGCAATCCGCGGGCAGGATACTATGGCTACACCTTC TRBV27 . . TRBJ1-2
CASSIGQLSNQPQHF TGTGCCAGCAGTATAGGACAGCTTAGCAATCAGCCCCAGCATTTT TRBV6-5 . . TRBJ1-5
CASSLPTTEAFF TGTGCCAGCAGTTTACCAACCACTGAAGCTTTCTTT TRBV28 . . TRBJ1-1
CASSLGGGSSYEQYF TGTGCCAGCAGCTTAGGCGGCGGGAGCTCCTACGAGCAGTACTTC TRBV7-8 TRBD2 . TRBJ2-7
CASTRDRVDYNEQFF TGCGCCAGCACCCGGGACAGGGTGGATTACAATGAGCAGTTCTTC TRBV5-1 TRBD1 . TRBJ2-1
CASSSPETQYF TGTGCCAGCAGCTCGCCAGAGACCCAGTACTTC TRBV7-9 . . TRBJ2-5
CASSLAGRHNEQFF TGCGCCAGCAGCTTGGCCGGGCGGCACAATGAGCAGTTCTTC TRBV5-1 . . TRBJ2-1
CASSEKKTDTQYF TGCGCCAGCAGTGAGAAGAAAACAGATACGCAGTATTTT TRBV10-1 . few TRBJ2-3
CASSLEGGATEAFF TGCGCCAGCAGCTTGGAGGGGGGTGCCACTGAAGCTTTCTTT TRBV5-1 . once TRBJ1-1
CASSPVGLSSYNEQFF TGTGCCAGCTCACCGGTAGGGCTGAGCTCCTACAATGAGCAGTTCTTC TRBV18 . few TRBJ2-1
CASSSISPNGYTF TGTGCCAGCAGCTCTATTTCGCCGAATGGCTACACCTTC TRBV3-1/TRBV3-2 . . TRBJ1-2
CASSSDRGREKLFF TGTGCCAGCAGCTCGGACAGGGGGCGTGAAAAACTGTTTTTT TRBV5-4 TRBD1 . TRBJ1-4
CASSEGLSNTEAFF TGTGCCAGCAGTGAAGGTCTGTCGAACACTGAAGCTTTCTTT TRBV2 . . TRBJ1-1
CASSLAAAGVEVEQYF TGTGCCAGCAGCTTAGCGGCTGCAGGGGTCGAAGTCGAGCAGTACTTC TRBV7-9 . . TRBJ2-7
CASSLGGPNTGELFF TGTGCCAGCAGCCTGGGGGGGCCGAACACCGGGGAGCTGTTTTTT TRBV7-2 . . TRBJ2-2
CATSDWGQGDSPLHF TGTGCCACCAGTGATTGGGGGCAGGGAGATTCACCCCTCCACTTT TRBV24-1 . . TRBJ1-6
CASSFTWSTNEKLFF TGTGCCAGCAGCTTTACGTGGAGTACTAATGAAAAACTGTTTTTT TRBV6-5 . . TRBJ1-4
CASTLRVIGSSPLHF TGTGCCAGTACCCTCCGGGTTATAGGCTCTTCACCCCTCCACTTT TRBV19 . . TRBJ1-6
CSVWGQGTEAFF TGCAGCGTTTGGGGACAGGGCACTGAAGCTTTCTTT TRBV29-1 TRBD1 . TRBJ1-1
CATSDPGRRRMNFTDTQYF TGTGCCACCAGTGACCCGGGTCGCCGGAGGATGAATTTCACAGATACGCAGTATTTT TRBV24-1 . . TRBJ2-3
CASSQGYGTQETQYF TGTGCCAGCAGCCAAGGTTACGGGACGCAGGAGACCCAGTACTTC TRBV3-1/TRBV3-2 . . TRBJ2-5
CASSWQGANTGELFF TGTGCCAGCAGCTGGCAGGGGGCGAACACCGGGGAGCTGTTTTTT TRBV7-2 TRBD1 . TRBJ2-2
CASSDLGTMNTEAFF TGTGCCAGCAGTGATCTCGGGACAATGAACACTGAAGCTTTCTTT TRBV2 . . TRBJ1-1